The rows below give T cell receptor beta chains drawn from one sample of a study of cytomegalovirus exposure and HLA in healthy donors. Only in-frame clones appear in the TCRdb table, and some are missing; sequencing was by immunoSEQ multiplex PCR. The sample includes around 120,000 clones, about 85% of them seen just once. Material for sequencing was PBMCs. The receptors stem from a man aged 45-65 years in good health and CMV-seronegative. The CDR3 runs from the conserved cysteine through the conserved F or W. Fields, in order: CDR3 protein, CDR3 DNA, J gene, V gene, clone size, D gene. A D gene is named only where the DNA matches it firmly. Clone size is shown for a subset of rows, as once, few, many or a class of expanded clone.

CDR3: CAINSNRDGGGELFF
DNA: TGTGCCATCAATTCAAACAGGGATGGAGGCGGGGAGCTGTTTTTT
J: TRBJ2-2
V: TRBV10-3
size: NA
D: NA

CDR3: CASSLMAGNYGYTF
DNA: TGTGCCAGCAGCTTAATGGCAGGCAACTATGGCTACACCTTC
J: TRBJ1-2
V: TRBV7-3
size: NA
D: NA

CDR3: CASSMAGAGNTIYF
DNA: TGTGCCAGTAGTATGGCCGGGGCTGGAAACACCATATATTTT
J: TRBJ1-3
V: TRBV19
size: NA
D: NA

CDR3: CASSFGTRQGVETQYF
DNA: TGCGCCAGCAGCTTCGGTACCAGACAGGGCGTTGAGACCCAGTACTTC
J: TRBJ2-5
V: TRBV4-1
size: NA
D: TRBD1

CDR3: CATGQGYSNQPQHF
DNA: TGTGCCACGGGACAGGGGTATAGCAATCAGCCCCAGCATTTT
J: TRBJ1-5
V: TRBV5-8
size: few
D: TRBD1

CDR3: CASSGTLTGVVETQYF
DNA: TGTGCCAGCAGTGGTACCCTGACAGGGGTAGTGGAGACCCAGTACTTC
J: TRBJ2-5
V: TRBV28
size: NA
D: TRBD1

CDR3: CASSLQGPGGYTF
DNA: TGCGCCAGCAGCTTACAGGGCCCAGGGGGCTACACCTTC
J: TRBJ1-2
V: TRBV5-1
size: NA
D: NA

CDR3: CASSLLGDSSYEQYF
DNA: TGTGCCAGCAGCCTCCTAGGCGACAGCTCCTACGAGCAGTACTTC
J: TRBJ2-7
V: TRBV11-3
size: NA
D: NA

CDR3: CASSKQGPSYEQYF
DNA: TGTGCCAGCAGTAAACAGGGGCCCTCCTACGAGCAGTACTTC
J: TRBJ2-7
V: TRBV6-6
size: once
D: TRBD1

CDR3: CASGWTGGEQYF
DNA: TGTGCTAGTGGTTGGACGGGAGGCGAGCAGTACTTC
J: TRBJ2-7
V: TRBV12-5
size: NA
D: TRBD2

CDR3: CASSGTSNEQFF
DNA: TGTGCCAGCAGCGGGACTAGTAATGAGCAGTTCTTC
J: TRBJ2-1
V: TRBV7-9
size: few
D: TRBD2

CDR3: CASRTGGPSYEQYF
DNA: TGTGCCAGCAGGACAGGGGGACCATCCTACGAGCAGTACTTC
J: TRBJ2-7
V: TRBV28
size: few
D: TRBD1

CDR3: CAIKGQHSNQPQHF
DNA: TGTGCCATCAAGGGGCAGCATAGCAATCAGCCCCAGCATTTT
J: TRBJ1-5
V: TRBV10-3
size: NA
D: NA

CDR3: CASSPGLAGGEEQYF
DNA: TGTGCCAGCTCACCTGGTCTAGCGGGAGGGGAAGAGCAGTACTTC
J: TRBJ2-7
V: TRBV18
size: NA
D: TRBD2

CDR3: CASSSAYGMWRDETFGYTF
DNA: TGTGCCAGCAGCTCGGCGTATGGTATGTGGCGGGACGAAACTTTTGGCTACACCTTC
J: TRBJ1-2
V: TRBV5-5
size: NA
D: NA

CDR3: CASSQDSQGTGELFF
DNA: TGTGCCAGCTCCCAAGATTCGCAGGGGACCGGGGAGCTGTTTTTT
J: TRBJ2-2
V: TRBV18
size: NA
D: NA

CDR3: CSARSREGYTF
DNA: TGCAGTGCTAGATCACGGGAGGGCTACACCTTC
J: TRBJ1-2
V: TRBV20-1
size: NA
D: NA

CDR3: CSVGLGSYEQYF
DNA: TGCAGCGTAGGACTAGGAAGCTACGAGCAGTACTTC
J: TRBJ2-7
V: TRBV29-1
size: NA
D: TRBD2

CDR3: CASSLGTVIVPYEQYF
DNA: TGTGCCAGCTCCCTTGGGACAGTCATAGTCCCCTACGAGCAGTACTTC
J: TRBJ2-7
V: TRBV18
size: NA
D: TRBD1

CDR3: CASRSDRSAEAFF
DNA: TGTGCCAGCAGATCCGACAGGTCTGCTGAAGCTTTCTTT
J: TRBJ1-1
V: TRBV5-6
size: NA
D: NA

CDR3: CASRSDRPNTGELFF
DNA: TGTGCCAGTAGATCGGACAGGCCGAACACCGGGGAGCTGTTTTTT
J: TRBJ2-2
V: TRBV19
size: few
D: TRBD1

CDR3: CASSLVGRSYGTDTQYF
DNA: TGTGCCAGCAGCTTGGTCGGGAGGAGCTACGGCACAGATACGCAGTATTTT
J: TRBJ2-3
V: TRBV5-4
size: NA
D: TRBD2

CDR3: CASSLVTGGNTGELFF
DNA: TGTGCCAGCAGCTTAGTCACAGGGGGGAACACCGGGGAGCTGTTTTTT
J: TRBJ2-2
V: TRBV11-2
size: NA
D: TRBD1

CDR3: CASRVGQSTEAFF
DNA: TGTGCCAGCAGAGTGGGACAGAGCACTGAAGCTTTCTTT
J: TRBJ1-1
V: TRBV2
size: few
D: TRBD1

CDR3: CASSPLRTGGGYEKLFF
DNA: TGTGCCAGCAGTCCCCTCCGGACAGGGGGTGGGTATGAAAAACTGTTTTTT
J: TRBJ1-4
V: TRBV27
size: few
D: TRBD1

CDR3: CASSDGGINQPQHF
DNA: TGTGCCAGCAGCGATGGAGGAATCAATCAGCCCCAGCATTTT
J: TRBJ1-5
V: TRBV9
size: few
D: NA

CDR3: CSASGHTEAFF
DNA: TGCAGTGCTAGTGGCCACACTGAAGCTTTCTTT
J: TRBJ1-1
V: TRBV20-1
size: NA
D: NA

CDR3: CASSDLRTGENYGYTF
DNA: TGTGCCAGCAGCGACCTCCGGACAGGGGAAAACTATGGCTACACCTTC
J: TRBJ1-2
V: TRBV11-2
size: NA
D: TRBD1

CDR3: CASSLKTVMNTEAFF
DNA: TGTGCCAGCTCACTAAAGACAGTGATGAACACTGAAGCTTTCTTT
J: TRBJ1-1
V: TRBV18
size: once
D: NA

CDR3: CASTRSGGPQETQYF
DNA: TGTGCCAGCACTCGAAGCGGGGGGCCCCAAGAGACCCAGTACTTC
J: TRBJ2-5
V: TRBV2
size: few
D: TRBD2

CDR3: CASSYGQTEAFF
DNA: TGTGCCAGCAGTTACGGTCAGACTGAAGCTTTCTTT
J: TRBJ1-1
V: TRBV6-5
size: NA
D: NA

CDR3: CASSQDRSGSSYNEQFF
DNA: TGCGCCAGCAGCCAAGATCGATCCGGGAGCTCCTACAATGAGCAGTTCTTC
J: TRBJ2-1
V: TRBV4-3
size: NA
D: NA

CDR3: CASSHTVYEQYF
DNA: TGTGCCAGCAGCCATACGGTCTACGAGCAGTACTTC
J: TRBJ2-7
V: TRBV7-2
size: NA
D: NA

CDR3: CASSPTFSTSLGTDTQYF
DNA: TGTGCCAGCTCACCAACTTTTTCGACTAGTTTGGGGACAGATACGCAGTATTTT
J: TRBJ2-3
V: TRBV18
size: few
D: NA

CDR3: CASSFLPGQTYEQYF
DNA: TGTGCCAGCAGTTTTCTCCCAGGGCAGACCTACGAGCAGTACTTC
J: TRBJ2-7
V: TRBV27
size: NA
D: NA

CDR3: CASSPSSYEQYF
DNA: TGTGCCAGCTCACCCAGCTCCTACGAGCAGTACTTC
J: TRBJ2-7
V: TRBV18
size: NA
D: NA